This T cell receptor beta chain appears in the sequencing data of a study of T cell responses to AZD1222 COVID-19 vaccine. Regarding the study as a whole: Among AZD1222 vaccinees, only 5 to 7 were seropositive at baseline. Most donors were white British and more were female, and clonal diversity was possibly underestimated. Two AZD1222 administrations were followed by greater Spike-specific TCR breadth and depth. CD4 TCRs associated with vaccination spanned spike, dominating at 160-218 and 743-854.

On this clone: What it binds is unknown.

The CDR3 is 14 residues long. Looked up from germline, CDR1 is SGHDT and CDR2 is YYEEEE. V shed 4 bases and J shed 4 bases, with 14 bases lying between them. Repertoires were generated with immunoSEQ multiplex PCR, while TCRdb's copy carries only in-frame clones and drops some. The sample holds about 99,000 clones; about 85% are singletons and the top ten take 2.5% to 3%. The chain couples TRBV5-6 to TRBJ1-1; D may be TRBD1 (6 bases). This sample comprised peripheral blood, obtained on day 0 of AZD1222 vaccination. This receptor was obtained from an adult in good health. The CDR3: CASSLWGRGTEAFF. Here the CDR3 DNA reads TGTGCCAGCAGCCTTTGGGGGCGCGGCACTGAAGCTTTCTTT.